The rows below give T cell receptor beta chains drawn from one sample of a study of blood T cell repertoires in COVID-19. Data came from immunoSEQ multiplex PCR; TCRdb stores just in-frame clones and leaves some out. The table lists 150,000 to 200,000 clones, around 84% of them singletons. Input material: peripheral blood. The origin of the receptors is a woman of 80 years or more with acute or convalescent COVID-19. The conserved cysteine and the conserved F or W are not part of the CDR3 here. Size values are once, few and many counts, or a class for expanded clones, and some rows have none.

>TRBV5-5|-
ASSWGQVGANTIY
>TRBV4-2|-
ASSPMGGVSTNEKLF
>TRBV11-2|-
ASSLDLGGEAF
>TRBV9|few
ASSVGGGQRNTEAF
>TRBV7-3|few
ASSLSGGTVETQY
>TRBV19|-
ASTQRSVRRPSGNTIY
>TRBV28|-
ASSLVSGGYGYT
>TRBV18|once
ASSPRVLAGFYNEQF
>TRBV27|-
ASSTPSGSTDTQY
>TRBV5-6|-
ASSSRLARKNTGELF
>TRBV29-1|-
SVTPGLGGYT
>TRBV6-5|-
ASSYSEGITQY
>TRBV3-1/TRBV3-2|-
ASSLTTNHEQF
>TRBV19|-
ASSIRDRGPRSGYT
>TRBV6-5|-
ASTSGRARNEQF
>TRBV29-1|-
SLDGGT
>TRBV10-3|-
ATSTVWDEQF
>TRBV19|once
ASSSYQGPDTDTQY
>TRBV7-9|-
ASSPGIGQGAYGYT
>TRBV19|-
ASSTGLPSSGNTIY
>TRBV23-1|-
ASSQSVLAGLTNEKLF
>TRBV7-9|-
ASSSRQGGNEQY
>TRBV19|-
ASSMGQGGHYEQY
>TRBV25-1|few
ASSGWERDYGYT
>TRBV5-8|-
ASSGGTDNQPQH
>TRBV18|few
ASSPGVYGYT